This T cell receptor (beta chain) was identified in a study of T cell changes during pregnancy in multiple sclerosis. Produced via immunoSEQ multiplex PCR; TCRdb's table is partial and in-frame only. Here the sample spans approximately 25,000 clones, 88% being singletons. Trimming left V 3 bases short and J 9 bases short, with 13 bases between. In germline, CDR1 is SGHDT, CDR2 YYEEEE. The CDR3 is 13 residues long. The sample here was CD8+ T cells from peripheral blood mononuclear cells, taken in the second trimester of pregnancy. This clonotype was sampled from a female donor with multiple sclerosis, enrolled in a pregnancy study. This chain links TRBV5-6 with TRBJ2-1; D remains unclear. This CDR3 reads CASSSWSVIEQFF. DNA for the CDR3: TGTGCCAGCAGCTCCTGGAGTGTCATTGAGCAGTTCTTC.